This TCR beta chain was documented in a study of blood T cell repertoires in COVID-19. V was pared by 2 bases and J by 4 bases, with 8 bases of the junction left unmatched. CDR3 length: 15 residues. Germline lookup yields CDR1 LGHNA and CDR2 YNFKEQ. Clones were sequenced by immunoSEQ multiplex PCR, and TCRdb holds only the in-frame ones, with some missing. The sample lists under 300,000 clones, about 89% seen once, with approximately 0.85% in the top ten. The chain combines TRBV4-2 with TRBJ2-7, with TRBD2 matching over 7 bases. The TCR originated in a woman aged 40 to 50 who had recovered from COVID-19. The sequenced sample consisted of peripheral blood. Written as DNA, the CDR3 is TGTGCCAGCAGCCAACTCCTAGCGGCGACTTACGAGCAGTACTTC. It yields the protein CASSQLLAATYEQYF.